Described below is a single T cell receptor beta chain sequence and its context. Its specific antigen is unknown. Base qualities were left out, and no much larger clone turns up one base away. This entry is derived from a study of OX40 agonist ivuxolimab in advanced cancers. About the investigation overall: Ivuxolimab, which targeted the costimulatory receptor OX40 (CD134), was an agonistic, fully human IgG2 monoclonal antibody. In the dose-escalation cohort, roughly 80% of patients were male, and the mean age was around 60 years, with a range of about 23 to 90. Prior anti-PD-1, anti-PD-L1 or anti-CTLA-4 therapy was permitted, and about two fifths of dose-escalation patients had received checkpoint inhibitors. The paper reports the monotherapy dose-escalation portion (N of about 50 patients) of the phase I ivuxolimab trial. The point of sequencing TCRbeta in the periphery was to test whether ivuxolimab changed TCR sequence diversity and drove clonal T-cell expansion. Partial responses were achieved by three dose-escalation patients, of whom one had hepatocellular carcinoma and two had cutaneous melanoma. Of the roughly 52 dose-escalation patients, hepatocellular carcinoma was present in 19, melanoma in around 15, renal cell carcinoma in 9 and head and neck cancer in 9. Intravenous ivuxolimab was administered to patients every 2 weeks at six dose levels: 0.01, 0.1, 0.3, 1.5, 3 and 10 mg/kg. General study outcomes and caveats: On average, CD8+ T cells showed more expanded clones than CD4+ T cells after ivuxolimab. Low levels of normalized T-cell clonal expansion were also seen in some nonresponding patients. Clonal expansion of both CD4+ and CD8+ blood T cells was observed from baseline to week 6 at doses 0.1 to 3.0 mg/kg. Antigen specificity was not determined for the clonally expanded peripheral T cells. In partial responders in the 0.1-3.0 mg/kg groups, normalized peripheral clonal expansion was found to be among the lowest, especially among CD8+ T cells.

The trial excluded patients who had a history of autoimmune disease or were on systemic immunosuppression. Peripheral blood for TCR sequencing was collected from all dose cohorts at baseline, on cycle 4 day 1, and on cycle 7 day 1. The samples were drawn from a first-in-human, open-label, multicenter phase I dose-escalation trial of ivuxolimab. Adults with locally advanced or metastatic melanoma, renal cell, hepatocellular, or head and neck squamous cell carcinoma were enrolled in the trial. Before TCR sequencing, CD4+ and CD8+ T cells were separately sorted from peripheral blood. To sequence the TCRbeta CDR3 region, genomic DNA was isolated from the sorted cells. TCRbeta CDR3 regions were sequenced using the immunoSEQ Assay. The source is immuneACCESS, and TCRdb retained only in-frame sequences with V and J called. Part of the clones is not carried over; for the studies checked, unresolved V genes explain less than half of this, and the remainder is unexplained. Counted in this sample were approximately 100,000 clones; roughly nine tenths of them appeared once. The ten largest account for 0.3% to 0.4% of the sample.

The germline V gene encodes CDR1 SGHRS and CDR2 YFSETQ. Relative to germline, V is 4 bases shorter and J is 2 bases shorter, with 11 bases between their ends. Inclusive of the bounding cysteine and phenylalanine, the CDR3 is 14 residues long. The entry retains the CDR3 DNA only, 42 bases that are in frame from base 1. The chain is assembled from TRBV5-1 and TRBJ2-3; possibly the D gene is TRBD2, per 6 matching bases. Material: CD4+ or CD8+ T cells sorted from blood, obtained in a trial of the OX40 agonist ivuxolimab. The sequence came from an adult with an advanced solid tumor such as melanoma, head and neck, liver or kidney cancer. This receptor carries the CDR3 CASSPGTFTDTQYF. The DNA reads as follows: TGCGCCAGCAGCCCCGGGACTTTCACAGATACGCAGTATTTT.